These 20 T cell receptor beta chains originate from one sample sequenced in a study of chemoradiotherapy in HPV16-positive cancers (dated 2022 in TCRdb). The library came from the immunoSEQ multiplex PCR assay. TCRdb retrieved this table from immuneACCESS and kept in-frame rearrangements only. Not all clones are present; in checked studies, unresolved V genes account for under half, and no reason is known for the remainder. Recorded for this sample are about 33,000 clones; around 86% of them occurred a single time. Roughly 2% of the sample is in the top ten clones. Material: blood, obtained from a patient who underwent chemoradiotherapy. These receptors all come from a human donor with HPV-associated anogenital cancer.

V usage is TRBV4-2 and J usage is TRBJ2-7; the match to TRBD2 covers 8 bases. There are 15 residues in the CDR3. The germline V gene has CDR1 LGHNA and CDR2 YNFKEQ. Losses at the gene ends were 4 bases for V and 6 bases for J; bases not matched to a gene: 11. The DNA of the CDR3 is TGTGCCAGCAGCCCTTTCCCGGGACTAGTCTCCGAGCAGTACTTC. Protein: CASSPFPGLVSEQYF.

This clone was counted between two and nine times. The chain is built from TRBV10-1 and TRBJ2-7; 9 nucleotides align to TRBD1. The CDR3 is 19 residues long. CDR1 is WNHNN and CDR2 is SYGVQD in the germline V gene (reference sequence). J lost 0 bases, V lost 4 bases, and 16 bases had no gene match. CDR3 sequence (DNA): TGCGCCAGCAGTGTGGGTGGGACAGGGTTTGTGGCCCTCTCCTACGAGCAGTACTTC. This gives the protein CASSVGGTGFVALSYEQYF.

CDR3 DNA sequence: TGTGCCAGCAGTTACTCGATCATTCGGAACACCGGGGAGCTGTTTTTT. Encoded protein: CASSYSIIRNTGELFF. The chain joins TRBV6-5 to TRBJ2-2; D is undetermined. There are 16 residues in the CDR3. V lost 0 bases, J lost 1 base, and 9 bases lay in between. Germline CDR1 is MNHEY and CDR2 is SVGAGI.

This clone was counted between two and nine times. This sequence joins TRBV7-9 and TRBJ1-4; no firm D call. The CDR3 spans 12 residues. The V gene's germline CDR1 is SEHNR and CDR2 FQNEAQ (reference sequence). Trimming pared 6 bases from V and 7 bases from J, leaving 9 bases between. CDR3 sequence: CASSFPGEKLFF. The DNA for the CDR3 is TGTGCCAGCAGTTTCCCGGGTGAAAAACTGTTTTTT.

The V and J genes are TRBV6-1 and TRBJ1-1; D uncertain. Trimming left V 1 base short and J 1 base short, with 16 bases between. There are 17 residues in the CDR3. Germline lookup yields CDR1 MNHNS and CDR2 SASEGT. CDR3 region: CASSEGGGVWQNTEAFF. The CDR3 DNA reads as TGTGCCAGCAGTGAAGGGGGTGGGGTATGGCAGAACACTGAAGCTTTCTTT.

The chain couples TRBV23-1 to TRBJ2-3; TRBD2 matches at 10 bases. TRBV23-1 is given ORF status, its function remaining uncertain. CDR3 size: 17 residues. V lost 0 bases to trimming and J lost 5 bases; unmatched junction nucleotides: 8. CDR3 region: CASSQSNTLAGEDTQYF. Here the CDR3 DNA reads TGCGCCAGCAGTCAATCTAATACCCTAGCGGGGGAAGATACGCAGTATTTT.

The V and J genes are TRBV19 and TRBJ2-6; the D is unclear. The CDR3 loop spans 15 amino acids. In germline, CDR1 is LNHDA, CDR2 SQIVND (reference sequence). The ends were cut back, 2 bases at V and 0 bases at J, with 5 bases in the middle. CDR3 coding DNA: TGTGCCAGTAGTATACTTTACTCTGGGGCCAACGTCCTGACTTTC. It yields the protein CASSILYSGANVLTF.

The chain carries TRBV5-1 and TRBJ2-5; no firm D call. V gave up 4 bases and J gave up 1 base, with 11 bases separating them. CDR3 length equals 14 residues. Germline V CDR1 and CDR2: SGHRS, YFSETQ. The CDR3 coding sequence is TGCGCCAGCAGCCCGGGTCGAGGCCAAGAGACCCAGTACTTC. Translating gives CASSPGRGQETQYF.

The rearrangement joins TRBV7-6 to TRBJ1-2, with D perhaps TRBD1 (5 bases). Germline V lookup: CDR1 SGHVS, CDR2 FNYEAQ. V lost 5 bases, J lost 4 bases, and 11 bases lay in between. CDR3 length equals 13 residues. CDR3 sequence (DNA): TGTGCCAGCAGCCCGGCTGGGGGCTATGGCTACACCTTC. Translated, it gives CASSPAGGYGYTF.

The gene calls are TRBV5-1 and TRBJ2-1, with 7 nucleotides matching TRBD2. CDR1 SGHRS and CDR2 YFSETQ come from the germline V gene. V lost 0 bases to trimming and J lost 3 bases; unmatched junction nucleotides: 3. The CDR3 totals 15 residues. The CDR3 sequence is CASSLGWGGYNEQFF. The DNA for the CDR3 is TGCGCCAGCAGCTTGGGGTGGGGGGGCTACAATGAGCAGTTCTTC.

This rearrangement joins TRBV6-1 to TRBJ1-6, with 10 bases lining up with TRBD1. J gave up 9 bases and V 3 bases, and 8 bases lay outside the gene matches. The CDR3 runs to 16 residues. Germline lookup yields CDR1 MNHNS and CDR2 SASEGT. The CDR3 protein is CASSELLGQGISPLHF. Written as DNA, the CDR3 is TGTGCCAGCAGTGAGCTATTGGGACAGGGGATTTCACCCCTCCACTTT.

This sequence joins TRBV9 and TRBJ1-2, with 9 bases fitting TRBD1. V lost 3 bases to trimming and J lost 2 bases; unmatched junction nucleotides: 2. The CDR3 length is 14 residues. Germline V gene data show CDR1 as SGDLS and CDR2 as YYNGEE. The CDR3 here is CASSATGGNYGYTF. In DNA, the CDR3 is TGTGCCAGCAGCGCGACAGGGGGAAACTATGGCTACACCTTC.

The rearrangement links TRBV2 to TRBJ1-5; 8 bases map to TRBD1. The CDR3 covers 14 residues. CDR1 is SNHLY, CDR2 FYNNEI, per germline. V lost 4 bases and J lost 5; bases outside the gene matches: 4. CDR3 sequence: CASSVRGRDQPQHF. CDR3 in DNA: TGTGCCAGCAGTGTCAGGGGGCGTGATCAGCCCCAGCATTTT. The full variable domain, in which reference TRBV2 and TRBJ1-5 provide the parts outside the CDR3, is EPEVTQTPSHQVTQMGQEVILRCVPISNHLYFYWYRQILGQKVEFLVSFYNNEISEKSEIFDDQFSVERPDGSNFTLKIRSTKLEDSAMYFCASSVRGRDQPQHFGDGTRLSIL.

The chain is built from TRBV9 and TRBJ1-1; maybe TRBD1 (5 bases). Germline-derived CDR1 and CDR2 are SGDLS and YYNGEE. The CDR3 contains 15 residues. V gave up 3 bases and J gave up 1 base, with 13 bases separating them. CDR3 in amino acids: CASSANTGANTEAFF. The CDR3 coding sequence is TGTGCCAGCAGCGCTAACACCGGGGCGAACACTGAAGCTTTCTTT.

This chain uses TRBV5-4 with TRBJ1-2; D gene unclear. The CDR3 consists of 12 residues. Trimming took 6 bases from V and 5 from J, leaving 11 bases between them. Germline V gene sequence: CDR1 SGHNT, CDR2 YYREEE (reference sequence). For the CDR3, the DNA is TGTGCCAGCACCTCGGGGATATATGGCTACACCTTC. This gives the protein CASTSGIYGYTF. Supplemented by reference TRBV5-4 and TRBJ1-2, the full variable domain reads ETGVTQSPTHLIKTRGQQVTLRCSSQSGHNTVSWYQQALGQGPQFIFQYYREEENGRGNFPPRFSGLQFPNYSSELNVNALELDDSALYLCASTSGIYGYTFGSGTRLTVV.

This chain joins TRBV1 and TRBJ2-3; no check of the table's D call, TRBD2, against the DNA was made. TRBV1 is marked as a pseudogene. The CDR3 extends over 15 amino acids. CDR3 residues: CTSSLGTSGTDTQYF. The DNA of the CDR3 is TGCACCAGCAGCCTCGGGACTAGCGGCACAGATACGCAGTATTTT.

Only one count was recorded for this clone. The CDR3 loop reads CASSPGQGVDTQYF. In nucleotides, the CDR3 is TGCGCCAGCAGCCCGGGACAGGGGGTTGATACGCAGTATTTT. This chain links TRBV5-1 with TRBJ2-3; the match to TRBD1 covers 11 bases. The CDR3 is 14 residues long. Losses at the gene ends were 4 bases for V and 6 bases for J; bases not matched to a gene: 4. CDR1 and CDR2 from the germline V gene are SGHRS and YFSETQ. Based on the CDR3 plus reference TRBV5-1 and TRBJ2-3, the full variable domain is KAGVTQTPRYLIKTRGQQVTLSCSPISGHRSVSWYQQTPGQGLQFLFEYFSETQRNKGNFPGRFSGRQFSNSRSEMNVSTLELGDSALYLCASSPGQGVDTQYFGPGTRLTVL.

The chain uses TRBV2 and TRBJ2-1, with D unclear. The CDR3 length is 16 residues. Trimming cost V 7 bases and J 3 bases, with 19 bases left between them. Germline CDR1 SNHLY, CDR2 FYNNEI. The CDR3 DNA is TGTGCCAGCACCCGTCTCGGCAGCTCGAGCTACAATGAGCAGTTCTTC. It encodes CASTRLGSSSYNEQFF. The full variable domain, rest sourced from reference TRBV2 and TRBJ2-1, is EPEVTQTPSHQVTQMGQEVILRCVPISNHLYFYWYRQILGQKVEFLVSFYNNEISEKSEIFDDQFSVERPDGSNFTLKIRSTKLEDSAMYFCASTRLGSSSYNEQFFGPGTRLTVL.

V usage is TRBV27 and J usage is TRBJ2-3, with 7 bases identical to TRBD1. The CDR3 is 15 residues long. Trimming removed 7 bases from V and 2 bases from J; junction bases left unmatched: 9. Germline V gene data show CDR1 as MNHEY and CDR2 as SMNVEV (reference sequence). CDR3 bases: TGTGCCAGCACCCATGGACAGGCTCTCACAGATACGCAGTATTTT. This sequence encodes CASTHGQALTDTQYF.

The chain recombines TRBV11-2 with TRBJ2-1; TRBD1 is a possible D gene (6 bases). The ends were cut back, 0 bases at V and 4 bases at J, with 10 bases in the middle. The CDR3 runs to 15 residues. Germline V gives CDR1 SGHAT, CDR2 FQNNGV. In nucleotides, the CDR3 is TGTGCCAGCAGCTTAGATGGAGGACAGTACAATGAGCAGTTCTTC. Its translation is CASSLDGGQYNEQFF.